This is a list of T cell receptor beta chains from one sample in a study of regulatory T cells in long-lasting Graves disease. TCRdb reanalysed the multiplex PCR reads using MiXCR and keeps one entry per CDR3 protein. The repertoire has some 430,000 distinct CDR3 sequences, roughly a fifth of them found once; the top ten carry roughly 7%. Here the sequenced sample was peripheral blood mononuclear cells (PBMCs), taken when the disease was refractory, from a patient treated with antithyroid drugs. These receptors were collected from a female donor with Graves disease. Each CDR3 is given with its conserved first and last residue. A D gene is named only where the DNA matches it firmly. Clone size is stated in some rows and not others, as once, few, many or a class when expanded.

j_gene	v_gene	d_gene	abundance	CDR3nt	CDR3aa
TRBJ2-7	TRBV3-1	NA	few	TGTGCCAGCAGCCCTCTCGCGGGGGAGCAGTACTTC	CASSPLAGEQYF
TRBJ1-5	TRBV2	NA	many	TGTGCCAGCAGTGTCGGGGCCAAAAGCAATCAGCCCCAGCATTTT	CASSVGAKSNQPQHF
TRBJ1-2	TRBV28	NA	many	TGTGCCAGCAGATCCGGGGGTAACTATGGCTACACCTTC	CASRSGGNYGYTF
TRBJ1-1	TRBV19	NA	few	TGTGCCAGTACCCCACGGTGGGGGGCTGAAGCTTTCTTT	CASTPRWGAEAFF
TRBJ2-7	TRBV11-1	NA	many	TGTGCCAGCAGCTTATGGAGTTCGTACGAGCAGTACTTC	CASSLWSSYEQYF
TRBJ2-7	TRBV28	TRBD1	many	TGTGCCAGCAGTCCCTTGGGACAGCGGTCCTACGAGCAGTACTTC	CASSPLGQRSYEQYF
TRBJ2-2	TRBV4-3	NA	NA	TGCGCCAGCAGCCAACCTGGGGGCACCGGGGAGCTGTTTTTT	CASSQPGGTGELFF
TRBJ1-2	TRBV29-1	TRBD1	few	TGCAGCGTTGGGGTGGACAGGGTTTCCTATGGCTACACCTTC	CSVGVDRVSYGYTF
TRBJ2-2	TRBV6-2/TRBV6-3	NA	few	TGTGCCAGCAGTGAATTTCGGATGGGGACCGGGGAGCTGTTTTTT	CASSEFRMGTGELFF
TRBJ1-2	TRBV28	NA	many	TGTGCCACCTCCCGGACAGTAGGCTATGGCTACACCTTC	CATSRTVGYGYTF
TRBJ2-7	TRBV12-3/TRBV12-4	TRBD1	many	TGTGCCAGCCAAGACAGGGTTTTTCCTTACGAGCAGTACTTC	CASQDRVFPYEQYF
TRBJ1-5	TRBV30	NA	many	TGTGCCTGGAGTGTCGCCGGCTCCAATCAGCCCCAGCATTTT	CAWSVAGSNQPQHF
TRBJ2-5	TRBV4-3	NA	few	TGCGCCAGCAGCCGAGGGGCTGGCGGGGTTCAAGAGACCCAGTACTTC	CASSRGAGGVQETQYF
TRBJ2-1	TRBV5-1	NA	NA	TGCGCCAGCAGCTTGGTTTCTAGCAGCAATGAGCAGTTCTTC	CASSLVSSSNEQFF
TRBJ1-6	TRBV20-1	TRBD1	NA	TGCAGTGCTAGCATCAATAAACAGGGGAGGAATTCACCCCTCCACTTT	CSASINKQGRNSPLHF
TRBJ2-7	TRBV6-1	NA	few	TGTGCCAGCAGCCTTCTCGTACCCTACGAGCAGTACTTC	CASSLLVPYEQYF
TRBJ2-2	TRBV15	NA	many	TGTGCCACCAGCAGAGATTATGTCTGGCAGGGGACCGCCGGGGAGCTGTTTTTT	CATSRDYVWQGTAGELFF
TRBJ1-2	TRBV27	NA	NA	TGTGCCAGCAGTCAAGGGGTAGGGGGAGTTGACTACACCTTC	CASSQGVGGVDYTF
TRBJ1-1	TRBV12-3/TRBV12-4	NA	many	TGTGCCAGCAGTTTAGCCCCGTTAACTTTGGAAAACACTGAAGCTTTCTTT	CASSLAPLTLENTEAFF
TRBJ1-1	TRBV20-1	NA	many	TGCAGTGCCCGGGGGTGGAACACTGAAGCTTTCTTT	CSARGWNTEAFF
TRBJ1-5	TRBV24-1	NA	many	TGTGCCACCAGTGATCCCCGGACAGACCAGCCCCAGCATTTT	CATSDPRTDQPQHF
TRBJ2-3	TRBV12-3/TRBV12-4	NA	NA	TGTGCCAGCAGTCCTGCCAGGGATACGCAGTATTTT	CASSPARDTQYF
TRBJ2-2	TRBV7-6	NA	many	TGTGCCAGCAGACGTACAGGAGACACCGGGGAGCTGTTTTTT	CASRRTGDTGELFF
TRBJ2-7	TRBV10-3	TRBD1	NA	TGTGCCATCAGACCGGGACAGAGTGGCTACGAGCAGTACTTC	CAIRPGQSGYEQYF
TRBJ1-1	TRBV7-2	NA	many	TGTGCCAGCAGCTTAGTCACGTGGAGCACTGAAGCTTTCTTT	CASSLVTWSTEAFF